This TCR beta chain stems from a study of glioma-infiltrating T cells after dendritic cell vaccination. In the study overall: Dendritic cell vaccine was injected intradermally three times, biweekly. Notes on the study in general: Survival was not directly related to TCR clonality in these patients.

CDR3 length: 17 residues. Germline V gene data show CDR1 as MGHDK and CDR2 as SYGVNS. Trimming took off 3 bases at V and 0 bases at J, with 14 bases between the two ends. In regard to this clone: Its antigen remains unknown.

The time point here: after dendritic cell vaccination, including at tumor progression/relapse. Sequencing used immunoSEQ multiplex PCR; TCRdb keeps in-frame clones, though not all of them. The sample consists of under 130,000 clones, 90% of them appearing once. J is TRBJ1-4 and V is TRBV25-1; TRBD1 might be the D (5 bases). The TCR originated in a human donor with glioblastoma. The source was blood, collected after dendritic cell vaccination. The CDR3 DNA reads TGTGCCAGCAGTGACGGCAGGGCCCCATCAACTAATGAAAAACTGTTTTTT. Protein sequence: CASSDGRAPSTNEKLFF.